The rows below give T cell receptor beta chains drawn from one sample of a study of T cell responses to AZD1222 COVID-19 vaccine. The assay was immunoSEQ multiplex PCR, and TCRdb's table has in-frame clones only and misses some. This table has roughly 180,000 clones, about 91% appearing once. This specimen was peripheral blood, taken 28 days after the second AZD1222 dose. Source of these receptors: an adult who received the AZD1222 COVID-19 vaccine. Both conserved end residues are part of each CDR3. D genes are given only for firm matches. For some rows the clone size is stated as once, few or many, or as a class when expanded; others skip it.

NA TRBJ2-6 20 TRBV6-2/TRBV6-3 NA TGTGCCAGCAGTTACGCCCCCGGGACTTCAGGCTCCTCTGGGGCCAACGTCCTGACTTTC CASSYAPGTSGSSGANVLTF
NA TRBJ2-1 17 TRBV18 TRBD1 TGTGCCAGCTCACGCACCCTGACAGGGGGGGACTACAATGAGCAGTTCTTC CASSRTLTGGDYNEQFF
NA TRBJ1-5 14 TRBV7-9 TRBD1 TGTGCCAGCAGCTCAGGGGGCAGCAATCAGCCCCAGCATTTT CASSSGGSNQPQHF
NA TRBJ1-1 15 TRBV18 NA TGTGCCAGCTCACCGGGACGGGGATTGAACACTGAAGCTTTCTTT CASSPGRGLNTEAFF
NA TRBJ1-1 15 TRBV5-8 NA TGTGCCAGCAGCTTTCCGGGCCTAAAGAACACTGAAGCTTTCTTT CASSFPGLKNTEAFF
NA TRBJ1-2 14 TRBV27 NA TGTGCCAGCAGTTTAGGGCACGGATACTATGGCTACACCTTC CASSLGHGYYGYTF
NA TRBJ1-6 14 TRBV6-5 NA TGTGCCAGCAGTTCCAGACAGCTGAGATCACCCCTCCACTTT CASSSRQLRSPLHF
NA TRBJ2-7 15 TRBV7-2 NA TGTGCCAGCAGCTCGGGACGGAGCAGCTCCTACGAGCAGTACTTC CASSSGRSSSYEQYF
NA TRBJ2-3 17 TRBV27 TRBD2 TGTGCCAGCAGTTTAGGGACTAGCGGGTATAGCACAGATACGCAGTATTTT CASSLGTSGYSTDTQYF
NA TRBJ2-5 17 TRBV7-9 TRBD2 TGTGCCAGCAGCCTAGGGACTAGCGGCGCCCTCCAAGAGACCCAGTACTTC CASSLGTSGALQETQYF
NA TRBJ1-4 16 TRBV4-3 NA TGCGCCAGCAGCCAATCCCCCAGGGGTATCGGTGAAAAACTGTTTTTT CASSQSPRGIGEKLFF
NA TRBJ1-6 13 TRBV6-5 NA TGTGCCAGCAATTCCGGGCCGGGTTCACCCCTCCACTTT CASNSGPGSPLHF
NA TRBJ1-3 14 TRBV5-6 TRBD1 TGTGCCAGCAGCTTAGGGACAGCTGGAAACACCATATATTTT CASSLGTAGNTIYF
NA TRBJ2-2 15 TRBV5-5 TRBD2 TGTGCCAGCAGCTTGTGGCTAGCGGGCACCGGGGAGCTGTTTTTT CASSLWLAGTGELFF
NA TRBJ1-2 14 TRBV6-5 TRBD1 TGTGCCAGCAGACTACAGGGGGAAGGCTATGGCTACACCTTC CASRLQGEGYGYTF
NA TRBJ2-1 15 TRBV5-4 TRBD1 TGTGCCAGCAGCTTCGGACAGGGGGCGTACAATGAGCAGTTCTTC CASSFGQGAYNEQFF
few TRBJ2-7 13 TRBV9 TRBD1 TGTGCCAGCAGTCCCGGACAGGGAGTCGAGCAGTACTTC CASSPGQGVEQYF
NA TRBJ1-5 16 TRBV19 NA TGTGCCAGTAGTATTCCGTTGGAACAGGGAAGTCAGCCCCAGCATTTT CASSIPLEQGSQPQHF
NA TRBJ2-1 15 TRBV7-9 TRBD1 TGTGCCAGCAGCCCCTGGACAGGGGGCGGGAATGAGCAGTTCTTC CASSPWTGGGNEQFF
NA TRBJ2-7 17 TRBV6-2/TRBV6-3 NA TGTGCCAGCAGTCGGTCCCGCGCACTAGCAGTCCCCTACGAGCAGTACTTC CASSRSRALAVPYEQYF
NA TRBJ1-2 13 TRBV27 NA TGTGCCAGCAGTCCTAGCGGACAGTATGGCTACACCTTC CASSPSGQYGYTF
NA TRBJ1-2 13 TRBV5-1 NA TGCGCCAGCAGCTTGGAGGGTGGCTATGGCTACACCTTC CASSLEGGYGYTF
NA TRBJ2-5 16 TRBV6-5 TRBD2 TGTGCCAGCAGTTACTCCGGGACTAGCGGGGAAGAGACCCAGTACTTC CASSYSGTSGEETQYF
NA TRBJ2-7 20 TRBV13 TRBD2 TGTGCCAGCAGCCGAAATAATCCACTAGCGGAGGAAGCTATAACCTACGAGCAGTACTTC CASSRNNPLAEEAITYEQYF
NA TRBJ2-6 16 TRBV6-2/TRBV6-3 TRBD2 TGTGCCAGCAGTTCAGCGGGAGTGTTTGGGGCCAACGTCCTGACTTTC CASSSAGVFGANVLTF
NA TRBJ1-1 12 TRBV12-3/TRBV12-4 NA TGTGCCAGCAATGGCCCGAGGATTGAAGCTTTCTTT CASNGPRIEAFF
NA TRBJ2-1 15 TRBV7-3 NA TGTGCCAGCAGCTTAATTCTTAGCGGCTACAATGAGCAGTTCTTC CASSLILSGYNEQFF
once TRBJ2-5 11 TRBV2 TRBD1 TGTGCCAGCACACAGGGGGAGACCCAGTACTTC CASTQGETQYF
NA TRBJ1-6 15 TRBV19 TRBD1 TGTGCCAGCCAAAATAGGACAGGGAAGATTTCACCCCTCCACTTT CASQNRTGKISPLHF
NA TRBJ1-3 18 TRBV7-2 NA TGTGCCAGCAGCCCCTCTTACGGCGCCGGGGGGACCGGAAACACCATATATTTT CASSPSYGAGGTGNTIYF
once TRBJ2-3 14 TRBV7-9 TRBD1 TGTGCCAGCCGACAGGGGGCTGCTCCAGATACGCAGTATTTT CASRQGAAPDTQYF
once TRBJ2-5 17 TRBV11-3 NA TGTGCCAGCAGCTTATCCTGGGCGGATGGCTCACAAGAGACCCAGTACTTC CASSLSWADGSQETQYF
NA TRBJ1-2 13 TRBV6-5 NA TGTGCCAGCAGTTACATCGGGGGTCATGGCTACACCTTC CASSYIGGHGYTF
NA TRBJ1-3 15 TRBV5-1 NA TGCGCCAGCAGCTTGTCCAGGGACTCTGGAAACACCATATATTTT CASSLSRDSGNTIYF
once TRBJ1-4 14 TRBV6-1 NA TGTGCCAGCAGTGATCGGTTGATCCATGAAAAACTGTTTTTT CASSDRLIHEKLFF
NA TRBJ2-5 13 TRBV19 NA TGTGCCAGTAGGGGCAGGGGAAAAGAGACCCAGTACTTC CASRGRGKETQYF
NA TRBJ1-2 16 TRBV11-2 NA TGTGCCAGCAGCTTTCTCCCAAAGCTATTCAGTGATGGCTACACCTTC CASSFLPKLFSDGYTF
NA TRBJ1-2 14 TRBV4-1 NA TGCGCCAGCAGCCAAGGTCACACAAACTATGGCTACACCTTC CASSQGHTNYGYTF
NA TRBJ1-5 13 TRBV28 TRBD1 TGTGCCAGCAGTGACAGGGGCCCTCAGCCCCAGCATTTT CASSDRGPQPQHF
NA TRBJ1-1 17 TRBV6-2/TRBV6-3 NA TGTGCCAGCAGTTACGGCCCGTACAGGGCGTTGAACACTGAAGCTTTCTTT CASSYGPYRALNTEAFF
NA TRBJ1-1 16 TRBV30 NA TGTGCCTGGAGTGTAGTCCGGCAGTACATGAACACTGAAGCTTTCTTT CAWSVVRQYMNTEAFF
NA TRBJ2-2 11 TRBV6-5 NA TGTGCCAGCACCTCCTCCGGGGAGCTGTTTTTT CASTSSGELFF
NA TRBJ1-5 15 TRBV10-3 NA TGTGCCATCAGTGAGTACCTGTTGGGCAATCAGCCCCAGCATTTT CAISEYLLGNQPQHF
NA TRBJ1-2 13 TRBV30 NA TGTGCCTGGAGTGGGACAGTTCTCTATGGCTACACCTTC CAWSGTVLYGYTF
NA TRBJ1-2 15 TRBV27 TRBD1 TGTGCCACCCAGGGGGGACAGGCCCCTCAAGGCGGCTACACCTTC CATQGGQAPQGGYTF
once TRBJ2-3 15 TRBV5-4 TRBD1 TGTGCCAGCAGCTTCCGGGACAGGGTGGCAGATACGCAGTATTTT CASSFRDRVADTQYF
NA TRBJ2-2 12 TRBV28 NA TGTGCCAGCAGTTTTATCCCCGGGGAGCTGTTTTTT CASSFIPGELFF
NA TRBJ1-1 13 TRBV27 NA TGTGCCAGCAGTTCTTCCGCCATGACTGAAGCTTTCTTT CASSSSAMTEAFF
NA TRBJ2-7 14 TRBV5-1 NA TGCGCCAGCAAAGCTCTGGGTTCCTTAAGCGAGCAGTACTTC CASKALGSLSEQYF
once TRBJ2-7 11 TRBV2 NA TGTGCCAGCAGTCCTAACTACGAGCAGTACTTC CASSPNYEQYF
NA TRBJ2-7 15 TRBV9 TRBD2 TGTGCCAGCAGCGTAGCTAGCGGGAGTGGATACGAGCAGTACTTC CASSVASGSGYEQYF
NA TRBJ1-2 17 TRBV6-1 NA TGTGCCAGCAGTGAACGTCCGGGGGCCCTTCAAAACTATGGCTACACCTTC CASSERPGALQNYGYTF
once TRBJ2-4 12 TRBV28 NA TGTGCCAGCAGTTTAGGTTTACAGAACCAGTACTTC CASSLGLQNQYF
NA TRBJ1-3 15 TRBV7-2 NA TGTGCCAGCAGCTTAGGGGTCAACTCTGGAAACACCATATATTTT CASSLGVNSGNTIYF
NA TRBJ2-7 14 TRBV18 NA TGTGCCAGCTCACAGGGGAGCACTATCTACGAGCAGTACTTC CASSQGSTIYEQYF
NA TRBJ1-2 12 TRBV10-3 TRBD1 TGTGCCATCAGCGACAGGGCGACGGGCTACACCTTC CAISDRATGYTF
NA TRBJ2-3 15 TRBV5-1 NA TGCGCCAGCAGCGAACAGTTTCTTAGCACAGATACGCAGTATTTT CASSEQFLSTDTQYF